A selection of T cell receptor beta chains follows, all from one sample in a study of shared clonotypes between healthy human individuals. Here immunoSEQ multiplex PCR was the method, and the copy in TCRdb shows in-frame clones only, minus some. The sample includes 1.4 million to 1.5 million clones, approximately 97% of them seen just once. Material for sequencing was naive CD4+ T cells sorted from blood. All receptors derive from a man aged 25-40 years in good health. The CDR3 runs from the conserved cysteine through the conserved F or W. D genes are given only for firm matches. Not every row has a clone size; where given, it reads once, few, many or a size class.

TRBJ2-1 | TRBD1 | TRBV18 | NA | CASLGTGPYNEQFF | TGTGCCAGCCTCGGGACAGGTCCCTACAATGAGCAGTTCTTC
TRBJ2-3 | TRBD2 | TRBV10-3 | once | CAIMAAGGGADTQYF | TGTGCCATCATGGCGGCGGGAGGTGGCGCAGATACGCAGTATTTT
TRBJ2-7 | NA | TRBV7-2 | NA | CASSLDLITYEQYF | TGTGCCAGCAGCCTGGACTTGATAACCTACGAGCAGTACTTC
TRBJ1-2 | NA | TRBV6-1 | NA | CASSLQGANYGYTF | TGTGCCAGCAGTCTGCAGGGAGCTAACTATGGCTACACCTTC
TRBJ1-5 | NA | TRBV2 | NA | CASKLGQNNQPQHF | TGTGCCAGCAAGTTAGGACAGAATAATCAGCCCCAGCATTTT
TRBJ2-7 | NA | TRBV27 | NA | CASSFDRSSYEQYF | TGTGCCAGCAGTTTCGACAGGAGCTCCTACGAGCAGTACTTC
TRBJ2-2 | NA | TRBV19 | NA | CASSSPDYPTGELFF | TGTGCCAGTAGTTCCCCGGACTACCCCACCGGGGAGCTGTTTTTT
TRBJ2-1 | NA | TRBV18 | NA | CASSPQFRGTTKGEQFF | TGTGCCAGCTCACCTCAGTTCCGGGGCACCACGAAAGGTGAGCAGTTCTTC
TRBJ2-3 | NA | TRBV5-8 | once | CASSWGQITDTQYF | TGTGCCAGCAGCTGGGGGCAGATCACAGATACGCAGTATTTT
TRBJ1-4 | TRBD1 | TRBV7-9 | NA | CASSLRGQSANEKLFF | TGTGCCAGCAGCTTAAGGGGACAGTCAGCTAATGAAAAACTGTTTTTT
TRBJ2-3 | NA | TRBV27 | NA | CASSWAGLSTDTQYF | TGTGCCAGCAGTTGGGCAGGGTTGAGCACAGATACGCAGTATTTT
TRBJ1-1 | TRBD1 | TRBV4-3 | once | CASSQGAGGEDFNTEAFF | TGCGCCAGCAGCCAAGGGGCAGGGGGCGAGGACTTCAACACTGAAGCTTTCTTT
TRBJ2-5 | TRBD1 | TRBV7-7 | NA | CASSPPDRGETQYF | TGTGCTAGCAGCCCGCCGGACAGGGGAGAGACCCAGTACTTC
TRBJ2-3 | TRBD2 | TRBV7-3 | NA | CASSLNRGGTDTQYF | TGTGCCAGCAGCTTAAATCGGGGGGGCACAGATACGCAGTATTTT
TRBJ2-7 | NA | TRBV28 | once | CASSPRGSGTYEQYF | TGTGCCAGCAGTCCCAGGGGTAGCGGAACCTACGAGCAGTACTTC
TRBJ2-5 | NA | TRBV11-2 | NA | CASSLVARVQETQYF | TGTGCCAGCAGCTTAGTGGCCAGGGTCCAAGAGACCCAGTACTTC
TRBJ1-2 | TRBD1 | TRBV5-4 | few | CASSSTGRDGYTF | TGTGCCAGCAGCTCGACAGGGAGGGATGGCTACACCTTC
TRBJ2-5 | TRBD2 | TRBV5-4 | NA | CASSLAGGETQYF | TGTGCCAGCAGCTTGGCGGGGGGGGAGACCCAGTACTTC
TRBJ2-1 | TRBD2 | TRBV4-3 | NA | CASSRGLAGGLGGNEQFF | TGCGCCAGCAGTCGGGGACTAGCGGGAGGGTTAGGTGGCAATGAGCAGTTCTTC
TRBJ1-5 | NA | TRBV29-1 | NA | CSVELGRFSNQPQHF | TGCAGCGTTGAGTTAGGGCGGTTCTCCAATCAGCCCCAGCATTTT
TRBJ2-7 | NA | TRBV5-6 | NA | CASSLTLAAYEQYF | TGTGCCAGCAGCTTGACCCTAGCTGCCTACGAGCAGTACTTC
TRBJ1-2 | NA | TRBV7-2 | NA | CASSLVRTPQGYTF | TGTGCCAGCAGCTTAGTTAGGACACCGCAGGGCTACACCTTC
TRBJ2-7 | NA | TRBV9 | NA | CASSPRVWAYEQYF | TGTGCCAGCAGCCCCCGGGTGTGGGCCTACGAGCAGTACTTC
TRBJ2-1 | NA | TRBV19 | NA | CASSSQGSYNYYNEQFF | TGTGCCAGTAGTAGCCAGGGAAGCTATAACTACTACAATGAGCAGTTCTTC
TRBJ1-1 | NA | TRBV11-2 | NA | CASSYWGIPEAFF | TGTGCCAGCAGCTATTGGGGGATTCCTGAAGCTTTCTTT
TRBJ1-1 | NA | TRBV2 | NA | CASSDPGEVTEAFF | TGTGCCAGCAGTGATCCTGGAGAGGTGACTGAAGCTTTCTTT
TRBJ2-3 | TRBD2 | TRBV6-1 | NA | CASSESLAGRGDTQYF | TGTGCCAGCAGTGAATCACTAGCGGGCCGCGGTGATACGCAGTATTTT
TRBJ2-5 | NA | TRBV2 | NA | CASSRRVVEETQYF | TGTGCCAGCAGTCGGCGGGTGGTTGAAGAGACCCAGTACTTC
TRBJ1-1 | NA | TRBV2 | NA | CASSDGGRGEAFF | TGTGCCAGCAGTGATGGGGGGCGGGGCGAAGCTTTCTTT
TRBJ1-4 | NA | TRBV29-1 | NA | CSGHVNEKLFF | TGCAGTGGACACGTGAATGAAAAACTGTTTTTT
TRBJ2-1 | NA | TRBV7-9 | NA | CASSLAGSGANEQFF | TGTGCCAGCAGCTTAGCGGGGTCAGGGGCCAATGAGCAGTTCTTC
TRBJ1-2 | NA | TRBV7-2 | NA | CASSPPSHYGYTF | TGTGCCAGCAGCCCTCCATCCCACTATGGCTACACCTTC
TRBJ1-2 | NA | TRBV28 | NA | CASSRGGYTF | TGTGCCAGCAGCAGGGGAGGCTACACCTTC
TRBJ2-1 | NA | TRBV5-5 | NA | CASSLERFSYNEQFF | TGTGCCAGCAGCTTGGAACGGTTCTCCTACAATGAGCAGTTCTTC
TRBJ1-1 | NA | TRBV19 | few | CASSTFSFGAGKTEAFF | TGTGCCAGTAGCACCTTCAGTTTCGGGGCGGGTAAGACTGAAGCTTTCTTT
TRBJ2-7 | NA | TRBV28 | NA | CASRPPGGSYEQYF | TGTGCCAGCAGACCCCCCGGGGGATCCTACGAGCAGTACTTC
TRBJ1-2 | NA | TRBV6-6 | NA | CASSFTRHSANYGYTF | TGTGCCAGCAGTTTTACCAGACATTCGGCTAACTATGGCTACACCTTC